This T cell receptor (beta chain) was captured in a study of cytomegalovirus exposure and HLA in healthy donors. The wider study: From donors who were HLA-typed, an early data release held about 89 million unique TCRs. Study-wide points: Judged likely to be a sequencing artifact was a cluster of highly shared sequence variants.

In the PCR, 60 Vbeta and 13 Jbeta primers were used. Sequencing was performed with immunoSEQ multiplex PCR; in TCRdb, only in-frame clones are kept and a portion is missing. This sample carries some 120,000 clones, with more than 3.5% going to the ten biggest clones. On this clone: Antigen unknown.

Sequencing was done on a sample of PBMCs. The clonotype comes from a man aged 30 to 45 in good health and CMV-seronegative.

The CDR3 DNA reads as TGCGCCAGCAGCTTGGATCCCGCAGGGGGCGGCACTGAAGCTTTCTTT. It codes for CASSLDPAGGGTEAFF. The chain joins TRBV5-1 to TRBJ1-1; TRBD1 matches 8 bases. CDR1 and CDR2 from the germline V gene are SGHRS and YFSETQ. Trimming took 0 bases from V and 4 from J; bases not matched to a gene: 8. The CDR3 is made up of 16 amino acids.